The 7 T cell receptor beta chains below all came from one sample that was sequenced in a study of T cells after posttransplantation cyclophosphamide. Only in-frame clones appear in the TCRdb table, and some are missing; sequencing was by immunoSEQ multiplex PCR. The sample has some 4,300 clones, 61% seen once. The sample comprised memory CD8+ T cells sorted from blood. These TCRs come from a woman aged 60 to 75 in good health, CMV-negative, and a related stem cell transplant donor.

This clone appeared a few times. The CDR3 DNA sequence: TGTGCCAGCAGTTTCCTCGGGGGAGGGGAAACTGAAGCTTTCTTT. It translates to CASSFLGGGETEAFF. The chain has TRBV27 and TRBJ1-1; tentatively, D is TRBD1 (5 bases). The V and J ends lost 3 bases and 5 bases respectively, with 16 bases between them. The germline gives CDR1 MNHEY, CDR2 SMNVEV (reference sequence). The CDR3 consists of 15 residues.

The chain recombines TRBV9 with TRBJ2-7; 13 nucleotides line up with TRBD2. The CDR3 length is 17 residues. Trimming at V came to 0 bases and at J to 4 bases, leaving 7 bases not matched to a gene. CDR1 is SGDLS and CDR2 is YYNGEE in the germline V gene. CDR3 nucleotide sequence: TGTGCCAGCAGCGTAGAGGAACTAGCGGGGGGGCCATACGAGCAGTACTTC. This translates into CASSVEELAGGPYEQYF.

The CDR3 bases are TGTGCCAGCAGTTTCCCGACATGGACCCAGTACTTC. It codes for CASSFPTWTQYF. The J gene is TRBJ2-5, the V gene TRBV28, with no clear D. Trimming took 3 bases from V and 7 from J, leaving 9 bases between them. Looked up from germline, CDR1 is MDHEN and CDR2 is SYDVKM. CDR3 length: 12 amino acids.

The chain recombines TRBV28 with TRBJ2-2, with D possibly TRBD1 on 6 matching bases. CDR3 length equals 16 residues. CDR1 MDHEN and CDR2 SYDVKM come from the germline V gene. V dropped 6 bases and J dropped 3 bases, with 17 bases sitting between them. The CDR3 DNA reads TGTGCCAGCAGAGGATATGAGTCAGGGGACACCGGGGAGCTGTTTTTT. This gives the protein CASRGYESGDTGELFF.

The CDR3 region has the DNA TGTGCCAGCAGTTTGGGGGCGGGGGGCACCTACAATGAGCAGTTCTTC. It encodes CASSLGAGGTYNEQFF. The chain carries TRBV27 and TRBJ2-1; 8 nucleotides align to TRBD2. This CDR3 has 16 residues. Germline trimming cut 3 bases from V and 2 bases from J; bases unmatched to any gene: 6. Germline V lookup: CDR1 MNHEY, CDR2 SMNVEV (reference sequence).

The chain links TRBV28 to TRBJ2-3, with 8 bases identical to TRBD1. V was clipped by 3 bases and J by 4 bases; unmatched bases: 6. Germline loops: CDR1 MDHEN, CDR2 SYDVKM. The CDR3 is 15 amino acids. CDR3 sequence reads: CASSLGQAESDTQYF. In DNA, the CDR3 is TGTGCCAGCAGTTTGGGACAGGCTGAGTCAGATACGCAGTATTTT. The variable domain in full, completed from reference TRBV28 and TRBJ2-3, reads DVKVTQSSRYLVKRTGEKVFLECVQDMDHENMFWYRQDPGLGLRLIYFSYDVKMKEKGDIPEGYSVSREKKERFSLILESASTNQTSMYLCASSLGQAESDTQYFGPGTRLTVL.

This chain uses TRBV2 with TRBJ2-3, with D possibly matching TRBD2 (5 bases). Germline V gene lookup returns CDR1 SNHLY and CDR2 FYNNEI. V dropped 7 bases and J dropped 4 bases, with 18 bases sitting between them. CDR3 size: 15 residues. CDR3 loop: CASTSAEVHPDTQYF. The CDR3 DNA sequence: TGTGCCAGCACTTCAGCGGAGGTGCACCCAGATACGCAGTATTTT.